This T cell receptor beta chain came from a study of CD8 T cells in ankylosing spondylitis. One entry per CDR3 protein results from TCRdb running MiXCR on the 5' RACE reads. Here the sample spans around 250,000 distinct CDR3 sequences, about 10% being singletons. The V end lost 5 bases, the J end lost 4 bases, and 15 bases lay between the germline ends. Germline CDR1 SGHVS, CDR2 FQNEAQ. This CDR3 contains 15 residues. The chain combines TRBV7-8 with TRBJ2-4, with D tentatively TRBD2 (6 bases). The sample comprised blood, either unsorted or a sorted T cell fraction (not recorded which). This receptor was taken from a male donor with ankylosing spondylitis or in good health (not recorded which). This CDR3 is CASSPRTGVKNIQYF. The DNA for the CDR3 is TGTGCCAGCAGCCCCCGGACGGGGGTTAAAAACATTCAGTACTTC.